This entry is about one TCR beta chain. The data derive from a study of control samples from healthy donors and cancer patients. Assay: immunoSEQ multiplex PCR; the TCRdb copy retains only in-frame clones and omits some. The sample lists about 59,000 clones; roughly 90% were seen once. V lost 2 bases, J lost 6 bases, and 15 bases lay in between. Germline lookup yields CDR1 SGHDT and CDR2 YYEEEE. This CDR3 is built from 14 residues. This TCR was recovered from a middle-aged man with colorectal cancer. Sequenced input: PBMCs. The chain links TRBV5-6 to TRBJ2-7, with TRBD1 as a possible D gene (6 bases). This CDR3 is CASSFSTGSGEQYF. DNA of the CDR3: TGTGCCAGCAGCTTTAGCACAGGGTCAGGCGAGCAGTACTTC.